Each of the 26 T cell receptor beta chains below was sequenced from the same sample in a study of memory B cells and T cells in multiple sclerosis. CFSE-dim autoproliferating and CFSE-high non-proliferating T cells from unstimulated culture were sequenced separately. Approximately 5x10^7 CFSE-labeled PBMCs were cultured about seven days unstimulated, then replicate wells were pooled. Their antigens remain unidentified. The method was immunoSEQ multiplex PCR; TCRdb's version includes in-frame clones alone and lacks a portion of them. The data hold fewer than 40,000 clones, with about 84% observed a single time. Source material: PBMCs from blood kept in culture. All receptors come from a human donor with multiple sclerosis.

The CDR3 spells CASSVGPLGRANTEAFF. The CDR3 region has the DNA TGTGCCAGCAGCGTAGGTCCCCTCGGACGGGCCAACACTGAAGCTTTCTTT. The genes are TRBV9 and TRBJ1-1, with D unclear. The CDR3 contains 17 residues. Germline-derived CDR1 and CDR2 are SGDLS and YYNGEE. V lost 0 bases, J lost 2 bases, and 17 bases lay in between.

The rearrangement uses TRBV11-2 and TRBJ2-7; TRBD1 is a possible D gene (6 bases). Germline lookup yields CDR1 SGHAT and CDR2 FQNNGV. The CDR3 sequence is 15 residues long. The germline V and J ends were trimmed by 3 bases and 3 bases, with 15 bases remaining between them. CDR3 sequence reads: CASSFDRPSGYEQYF. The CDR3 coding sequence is TGTGCCAGCAGCTTCGACAGGCCGTCGGGCTACGAGCAGTACTTC.

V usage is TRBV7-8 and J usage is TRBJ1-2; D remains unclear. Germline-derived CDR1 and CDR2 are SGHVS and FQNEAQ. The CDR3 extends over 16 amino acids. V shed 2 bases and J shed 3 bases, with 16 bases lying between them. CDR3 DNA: TGTGCCAGCAGCTTAAGTCTTGAGGGTATTTACTATGGCTACACCTTC. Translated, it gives CASSLSLEGIYYGYTF.

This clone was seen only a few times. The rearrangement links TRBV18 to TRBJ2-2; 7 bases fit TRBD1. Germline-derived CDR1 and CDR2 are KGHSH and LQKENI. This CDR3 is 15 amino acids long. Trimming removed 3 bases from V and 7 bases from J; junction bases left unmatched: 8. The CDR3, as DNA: TGTGCCAGCTCACCCCTGACAGGGTACGGCGGGGAGCTGTTTTTT. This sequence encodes CASSPLTGYGGELFF.

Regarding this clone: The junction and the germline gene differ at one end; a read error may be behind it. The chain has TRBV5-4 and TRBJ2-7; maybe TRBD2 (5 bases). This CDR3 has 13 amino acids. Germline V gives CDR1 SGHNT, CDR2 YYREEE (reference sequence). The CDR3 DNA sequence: TGTGCCAGCAGCCGAGAGGGCTCCGACGAGCAGTACTTC. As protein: CASSREGSDEQYF.

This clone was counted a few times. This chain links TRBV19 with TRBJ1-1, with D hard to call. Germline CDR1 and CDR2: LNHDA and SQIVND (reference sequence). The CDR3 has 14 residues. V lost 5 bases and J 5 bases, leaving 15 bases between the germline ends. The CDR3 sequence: CASSDNPRGTEAFF. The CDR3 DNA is TGTGCCAGTAGTGACAATCCTAGAGGAACTGAAGCTTTCTTT.

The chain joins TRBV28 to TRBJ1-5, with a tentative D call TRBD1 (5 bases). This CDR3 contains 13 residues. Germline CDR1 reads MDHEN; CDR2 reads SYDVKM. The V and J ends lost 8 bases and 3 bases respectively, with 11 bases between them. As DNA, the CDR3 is TGTGCCAGCGAAACAGGCTTCAATCAGCCCCAGCATTTT. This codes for CASETGFNQPQHF.

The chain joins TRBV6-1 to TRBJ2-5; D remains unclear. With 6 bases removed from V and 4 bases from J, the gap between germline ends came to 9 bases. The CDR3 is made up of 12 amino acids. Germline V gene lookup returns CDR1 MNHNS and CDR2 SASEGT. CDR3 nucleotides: TGTGCCAGCAGACGCGCCCTAGAGACCCAGTACTTC. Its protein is CASRRALETQYF.

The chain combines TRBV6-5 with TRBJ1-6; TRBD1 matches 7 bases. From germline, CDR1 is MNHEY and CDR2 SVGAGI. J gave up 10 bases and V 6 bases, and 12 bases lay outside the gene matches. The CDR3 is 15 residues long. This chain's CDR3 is CASRPYTGVVSPLHF. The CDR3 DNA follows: TGTGCCAGCAGACCGTACACAGGGGTAGTATCACCCCTCCACTTT.

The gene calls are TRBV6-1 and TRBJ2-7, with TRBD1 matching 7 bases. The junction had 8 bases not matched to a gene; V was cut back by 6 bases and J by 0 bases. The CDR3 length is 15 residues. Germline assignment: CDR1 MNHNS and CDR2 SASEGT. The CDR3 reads CASRTTGAYSYEQYF. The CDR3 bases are TGTGCCAGCAGGACAACAGGGGCGTACTCCTACGAGCAGTACTTC.

This CDR3 reads CASSIRTESSYNEQFF. CDR3 coding DNA: TGTGCCAGTAGTATTCGGACGGAGAGCTCCTACAATGAGCAGTTCTTC. J is TRBJ2-1 and V is TRBV19; D not resolved. CDR1 and CDR2 (germline): LNHDA, SQIVND (reference sequence). CDR3 length: 16 residues. V gave up 3 bases and J gave up 0 bases, with 12 bases separating them.

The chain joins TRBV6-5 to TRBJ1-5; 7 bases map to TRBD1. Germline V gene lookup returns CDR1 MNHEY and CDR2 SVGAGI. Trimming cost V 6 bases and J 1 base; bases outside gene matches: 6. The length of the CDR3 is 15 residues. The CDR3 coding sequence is TGTGCCAGCAGCGAGGGGGCTCGGAGCAATCAGCCCCAGCATTTT. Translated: CASSEGARSNQPQHF.

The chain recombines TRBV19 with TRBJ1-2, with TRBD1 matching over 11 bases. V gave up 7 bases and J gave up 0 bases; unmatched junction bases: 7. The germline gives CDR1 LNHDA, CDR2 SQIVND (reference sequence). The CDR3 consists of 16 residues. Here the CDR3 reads CASTPGQGVANYGYTF. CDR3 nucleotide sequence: TGTGCCAGTACCCCGGGACAGGGGGTCGCTAACTATGGCTACACCTTC. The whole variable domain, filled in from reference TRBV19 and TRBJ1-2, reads DGGITQSPKYLFRKEGQNVTLSCEQNLNHDAMYWYRQDPGQGLRLIYYSQIVNDFQKGDIAEGYSVSREKKESFPLTVTSAQKNPTAFYLCASTPGQGVANYGYTFGSGTRLTVV.

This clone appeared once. As DNA, the CDR3 is TGTGCCAGCAGCTTAGCGTGGACAGCCGGTGAGCAGTTCTTC. Translating gives CASSLAWTAGEQFF. The rearrangement links TRBV7-9 to TRBJ2-1; a weak D match, TRBD1 (6 bases). Germline V gene data show CDR1 as SEHNR and CDR2 as FQNEAQ (reference sequence). CDR3 length: 14 amino acids. The ends were cut back, 0 bases at V and 9 bases at J, with 12 bases in the middle.

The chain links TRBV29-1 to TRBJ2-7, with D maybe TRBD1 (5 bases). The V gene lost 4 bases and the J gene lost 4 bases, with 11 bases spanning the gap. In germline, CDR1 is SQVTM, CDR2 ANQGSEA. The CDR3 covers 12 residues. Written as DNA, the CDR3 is TGCAGCGTTGCGGACACCTATTACGAGCAGTACTTC. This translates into CSVADTYYEQYF.

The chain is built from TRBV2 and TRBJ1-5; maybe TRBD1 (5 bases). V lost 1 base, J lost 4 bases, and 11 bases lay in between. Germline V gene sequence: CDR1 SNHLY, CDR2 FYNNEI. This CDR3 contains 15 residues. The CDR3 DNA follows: TGTGCCAGCAGTGAAGGGGGGTCCTTTAATCAGCCCCAGCATTTT. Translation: CASSEGGSFNQPQHF.

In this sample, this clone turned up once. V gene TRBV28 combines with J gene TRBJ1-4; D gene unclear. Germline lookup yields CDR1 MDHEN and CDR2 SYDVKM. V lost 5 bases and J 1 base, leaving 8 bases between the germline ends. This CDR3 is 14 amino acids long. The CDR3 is CASSPRLTNEKLFF. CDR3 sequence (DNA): TGTGCCAGCAGTCCTAGACTAACTAATGAAAAACTGTTTTTT.

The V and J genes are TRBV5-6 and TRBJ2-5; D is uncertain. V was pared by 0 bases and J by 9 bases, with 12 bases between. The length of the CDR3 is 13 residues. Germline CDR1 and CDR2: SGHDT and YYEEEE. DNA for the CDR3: TGTGCCAGCAGCTTGGACTACCGGCAGGCCCAGTACTTC. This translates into CASSLDYRQAQYF.

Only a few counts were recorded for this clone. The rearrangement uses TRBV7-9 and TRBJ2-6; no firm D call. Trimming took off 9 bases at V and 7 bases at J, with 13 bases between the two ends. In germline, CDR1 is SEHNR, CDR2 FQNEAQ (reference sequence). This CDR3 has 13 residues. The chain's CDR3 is CASGAIGANVLTF. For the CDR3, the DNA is TGTGCCAGTGGCGCTATCGGTGCCAACGTCCTGACTTTC.

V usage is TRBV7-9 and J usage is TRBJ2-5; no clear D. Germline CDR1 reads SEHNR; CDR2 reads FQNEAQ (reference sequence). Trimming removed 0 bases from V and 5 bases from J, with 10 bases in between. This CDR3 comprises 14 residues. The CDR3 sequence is CASSLAAGWETQYF. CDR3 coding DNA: TGTGCCAGCAGCTTAGCAGCAGGTTGGGAGACCCAGTACTTC.

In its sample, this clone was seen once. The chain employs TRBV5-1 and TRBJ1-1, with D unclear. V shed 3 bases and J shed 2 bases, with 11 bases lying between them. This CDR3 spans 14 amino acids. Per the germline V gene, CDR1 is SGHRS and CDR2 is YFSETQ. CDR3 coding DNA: TGCGCCAGCAGCTCCGATTCCGTTAACACTGAAGCTTTCTTT. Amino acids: CASSSDSVNTEAFF.

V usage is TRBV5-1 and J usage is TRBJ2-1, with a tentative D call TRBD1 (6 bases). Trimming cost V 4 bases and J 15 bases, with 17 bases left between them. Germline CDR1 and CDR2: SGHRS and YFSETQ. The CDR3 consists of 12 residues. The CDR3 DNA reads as TGCGCCAGCAGCCCCGACAGGTCGGGTGGGTTCTTC. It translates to CASSPDRSGGFF.

The chain's CDR3 is CASSTGRGMNTEAFF. The CDR3 nucleotides read TGTGCCAGTAGTACCGGCAGGGGCATGAACACTGAAGCTTTCTTT. The V call is TRBV19, the J call TRBJ1-1; D is perhaps TRBD1 (6 bases). The length of the CDR3 is 15 residues. V lost 4 bases, J lost 0 bases, and 12 bases lay in between. Germline CDR1 reads LNHDA; CDR2 reads SQIVND (reference sequence).

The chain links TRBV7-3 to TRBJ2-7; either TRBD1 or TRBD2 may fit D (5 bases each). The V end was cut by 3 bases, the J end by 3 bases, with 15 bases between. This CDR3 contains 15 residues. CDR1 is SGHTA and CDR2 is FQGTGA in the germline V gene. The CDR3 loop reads CASSLGPGRHYEQYF. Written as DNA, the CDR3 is TGTGCCAGCAGCTTGGGCCCGGGACGACACTACGAGCAGTACTTC.

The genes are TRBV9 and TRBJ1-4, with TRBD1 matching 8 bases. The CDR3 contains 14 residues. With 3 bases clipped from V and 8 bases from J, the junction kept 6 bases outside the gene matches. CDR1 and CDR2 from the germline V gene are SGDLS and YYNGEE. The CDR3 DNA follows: TGTGCCAGCAGCGGGACAGGGTTGGTCGAAAAACTGTTTTTT. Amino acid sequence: CASSGTGLVEKLFF.

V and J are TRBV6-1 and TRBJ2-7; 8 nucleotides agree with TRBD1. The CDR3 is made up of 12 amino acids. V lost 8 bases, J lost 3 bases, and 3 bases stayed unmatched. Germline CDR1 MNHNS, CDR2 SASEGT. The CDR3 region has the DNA TGTGCCAGCCAGGGGGCAATCTACGAGCAGTACTTC. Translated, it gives CASQGAIYEQYF.